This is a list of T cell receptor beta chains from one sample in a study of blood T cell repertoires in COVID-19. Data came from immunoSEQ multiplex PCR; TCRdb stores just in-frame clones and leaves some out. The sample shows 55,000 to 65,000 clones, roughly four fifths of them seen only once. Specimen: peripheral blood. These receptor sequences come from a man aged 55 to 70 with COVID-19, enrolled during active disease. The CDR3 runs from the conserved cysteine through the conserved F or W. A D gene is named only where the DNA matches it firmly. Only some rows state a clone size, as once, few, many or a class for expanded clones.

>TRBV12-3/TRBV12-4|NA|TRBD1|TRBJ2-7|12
TGTGCCAGCAGTGACAGGGTCTACGAGCAGTACTTC
CASSDRVYEQYF
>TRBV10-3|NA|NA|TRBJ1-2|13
TGTGCCACCGCGGGGGACACCATCTATGGCTACACCTTC
CATAGDTIYGYTF
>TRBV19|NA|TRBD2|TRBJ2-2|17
TGTGCCAGTAGTTCGGGGGTAGCGGGAGGTTGGACCGGGGAGCTGTTTTTT
CASSSGVAGGWTGELFF
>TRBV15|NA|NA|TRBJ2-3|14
TGTGCCACCAGCAGGCTGGGGGACATGGATACGCAGTATTTT
CATSRLGDMDTQYF
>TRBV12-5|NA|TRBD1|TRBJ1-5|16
TGTGCTAGTGGACCCCTGGCGGGACAGGGGCGTCAGCCCCAGCATTTT
CASGPLAGQGRQPQHF
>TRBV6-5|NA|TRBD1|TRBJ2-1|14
TGTGCCAGCAGGACAGGGATTAGGTACAATGAGCAGTTCTTC
CASRTGIRYNEQFF
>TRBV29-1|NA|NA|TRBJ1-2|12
TGCAGCGTTGAAATGGGAGGCTATGGCTACACCTTC
CSVEMGGYGYTF
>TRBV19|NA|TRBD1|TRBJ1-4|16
TGTGCCAGTAGTGCAGGGCAGGGGGCGATTAATGAAAAACTGTTTTTT
CASSAGQGAINEKLFF
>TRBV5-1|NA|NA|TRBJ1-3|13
TGCGCCAGCAGCTTGGCCCCGGGAAACACCATATATTTT
CASSLAPGNTIYF
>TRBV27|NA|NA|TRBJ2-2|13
TGTGCCAGCCAAACAGGGAACACCGGGGAGCTGTTTTTT
CASQTGNTGELFF
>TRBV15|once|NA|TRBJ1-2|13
TGTGCCACCAGCAGGGGCAGCTACTATGGCTACACCTTC
CATSRGSYYGYTF
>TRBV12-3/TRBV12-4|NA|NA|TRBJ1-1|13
TGTGCCAGCAGTTTGGGGGGGGCCCTTGAAGCTTTCTTT
CASSLGGALEAFF
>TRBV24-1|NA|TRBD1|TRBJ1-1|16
TGTGCCACCAGGGGACAGGGGGCCCATATGAACACTGAAGCTTTCTTT
CATRGQGAHMNTEAFF
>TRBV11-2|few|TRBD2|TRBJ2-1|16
TGTGCCAGCAGCTTAGACCCAGCGGGGGGATACAATGAGCAGTTCTTC
CASSLDPAGGYNEQFF
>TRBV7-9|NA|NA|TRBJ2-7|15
TGTGCCAGCAGCTTAAATCTTGGCGGGGACTCCGAGCAGTACTTC
CASSLNLGGDSEQYF
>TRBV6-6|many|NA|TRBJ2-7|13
TGTGCCAGCAGCCCCGACAACACCTACGAGCAGTACTTC
CASSPDNTYEQYF
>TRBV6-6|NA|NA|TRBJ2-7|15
TGTGCCAGCAAGACTCAGGAGGGCTATAGATACGAGCAGTACTTC
CASKTQEGYRYEQYF
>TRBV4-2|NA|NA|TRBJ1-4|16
TGTGCCAGCAGCCAAGATTTCAGGCCGACTAATGAAAAACTGTTTTTT
CASSQDFRPTNEKLFF
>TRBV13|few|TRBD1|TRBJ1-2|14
TGTGCCAGCAGACGAACAGGGGGGGACTATGGCTACACCTTC
CASRRTGGDYGYTF
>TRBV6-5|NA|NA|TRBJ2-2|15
TGTGCCAGCAGCCCAGACAGGGTAGCGGCCGGGGAGCTGTTTTTT
CASSPDRVAAGELFF
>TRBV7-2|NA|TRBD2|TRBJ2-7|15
TGTGCCAGCAGTCCTGACTGGGGGACTAATTACGAGCAGTACTTC
CASSPDWGTNYEQYF
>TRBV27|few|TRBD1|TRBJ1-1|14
TGTGCCAGCAGTTTATCCCGACAGGGGGCGCGGGCTTTCTTT
CASSLSRQGARAFF
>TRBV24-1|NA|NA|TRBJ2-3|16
TGTGCCACCAGTGACGCCGGAGGGGCAGGCACAGATACGCAGTATTTT
CATSDAGGAGTDTQYF
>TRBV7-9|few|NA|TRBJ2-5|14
TGTGCCATACCCTTACGGGGACTTCGAGAGACCCAGTACTTC
CAIPLRGLRETQYF
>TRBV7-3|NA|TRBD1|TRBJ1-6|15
TGTGCCAGCAGCTTAAGAGGACAGGTTAATTCACCCCTCCACTTT
CASSLRGQVNSPLHF
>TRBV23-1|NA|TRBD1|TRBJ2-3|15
TGCGCCAGCAGTCCTAGGCAGGGGGAATTAAATACGCAGTATTTT
CASSPRQGELNTQYF
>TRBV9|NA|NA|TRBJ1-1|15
TGTGCCAGCAGCGCCTCATGGGCGGGGAACACTGAAGCTTTCTTT
CASSASWAGNTEAFF
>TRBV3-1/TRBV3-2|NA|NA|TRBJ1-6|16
TGTGCCAGCAGCCAAGCACGGGGAAAACACAATTCACCCCTCCACTTT
CASSQARGKHNSPLHF
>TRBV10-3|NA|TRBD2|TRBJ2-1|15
TGTGCCATCATGCCGAATAGCGGGAGTAGCAATGAGCAGTTCTTC
CAIMPNSGSSNEQFF
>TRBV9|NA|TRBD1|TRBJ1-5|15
TGTGCCAGCAGCGTAGGACAGGGCGGCAATCAGCCCCAGCATTTT
CASSVGQGGNQPQHF
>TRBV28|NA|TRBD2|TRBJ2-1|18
TGTGCCAGCAGGATGGGGGCTAGCGGGGGGCGAATTTACAATGAGCAGTTCTTC
CASRMGASGGRIYNEQFF
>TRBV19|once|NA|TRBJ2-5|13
TGTGCCAGTAGCCTCGGGAGAAGAGAGACCCAGTACTTC
CASSLGRRETQYF
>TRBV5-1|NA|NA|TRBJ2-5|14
TGCGCCAGCAGCTCGACGACAGGCCAAGAGACCCAGTACTTC
CASSSTTGQETQYF
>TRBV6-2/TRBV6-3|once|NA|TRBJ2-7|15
TGTGCCAGCAGCCTCTCCAGGGGCAGGACCTACGAGCAGTACTTC
CASSLSRGRTYEQYF
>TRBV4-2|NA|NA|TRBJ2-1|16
TGTGCCAGCAGCCAAGACCCAGGGAGGTCCTACAATGAGCAGTTCTTC
CASSQDPGRSYNEQFF
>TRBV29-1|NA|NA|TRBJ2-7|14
TGCAGCGTTTCGCTAAGGACATCCACCTACGAGCAGTACTTC
CSVSLRTSTYEQYF
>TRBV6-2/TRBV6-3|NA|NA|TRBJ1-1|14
TGTGCCAGCACCCCCTCCGGAGGGGTATCTGAAGCTTTCTTT
CASTPSGGVSEAFF
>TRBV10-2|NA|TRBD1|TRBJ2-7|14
TGCGCCAGCAGTGACCCTACATCAGGGGGCGAGCAGTACTTC
CASSDPTSGGEQYF
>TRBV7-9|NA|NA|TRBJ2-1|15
TGTGCCAGCAGCCCGGCCGGGACACTAAACAATGAGCAGTTCTTC
CASSPAGTLNNEQFF
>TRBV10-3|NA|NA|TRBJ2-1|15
TGTGCCATCAGTGAACTTGCGGGGCCTATCAATGAGCAGTTCTTC
CAISELAGPINEQFF
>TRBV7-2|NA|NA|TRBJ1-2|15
TGTGCCAGCAGCTTAGCGGCCGGCGCGGACTATGGCTACACCTTC
CASSLAAGADYGYTF
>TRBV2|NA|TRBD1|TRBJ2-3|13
TGTGCCAGCCGGGACAGGGGGACAGATACGCAGTATTTT
CASRDRGTDTQYF
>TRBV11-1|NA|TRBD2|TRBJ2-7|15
TGTGCCAGCAGCCCACCGGGGGGGAGACCCTACGAGCAGTACTTC
CASSPPGGRPYEQYF
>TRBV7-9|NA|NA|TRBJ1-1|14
TGTGCCAGCAGTTTGATAGCAGGGATCCCTGAAGCTTTCTTT
CASSLIAGIPEAFF
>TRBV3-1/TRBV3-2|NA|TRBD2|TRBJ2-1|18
TGTGCCAGCAGCCAAGAAGGACTAGCGGGAGGGCCTCGCAATGAGCAGTTCTTC
CASSQEGLAGGPRNEQFF
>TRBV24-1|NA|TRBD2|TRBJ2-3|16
TGTGCCACCAGTGACCCGGAAAGCGGGGCGAGAGATACGCAGTATTTT
CATSDPESGARDTQYF
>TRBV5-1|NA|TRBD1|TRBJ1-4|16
TGCGCCAGCAGCACCCTCCAGGGGGCGTCTAATGAAAAACTGTTTTTT
CASSTLQGASNEKLFF
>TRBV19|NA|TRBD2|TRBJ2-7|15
TGTGCCAGTAGTACATCTAGCGGAGGCTCCTACGAGCAGTACTTC
CASSTSSGGSYEQYF
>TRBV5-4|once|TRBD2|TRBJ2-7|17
TGTGCCAGCAGCTTGTCACTAGCGGGGGGCGCAACCTACGAGCAGTACTTC
CASSLSLAGGATYEQYF
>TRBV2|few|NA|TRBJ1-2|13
TGTGCCAGCAGGGACAGCCTTAACTATGGCTACACCTTC
CASRDSLNYGYTF
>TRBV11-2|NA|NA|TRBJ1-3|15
TGTGCCAGCAGCTCCAAACCAGGGTCTGGAAACACCATATATTTT
CASSSKPGSGNTIYF